This section outlines one TCR beta chain sequence together with its context. Its specificity is not known. Amplification of TCR beta CDR3 regions used RNA as the template. Primed by the HTBI set, a first-round RT-PCR was run on the TCR CDR3. TCRdb re-analysed the multiplex PCR reads in MiXCR, keeping a single row per CDR3 protein. Altogether fewer than 650,000 distinct CDR3 sequences are present, 46% being singletons, with the ten largest covering approximately 44%. The sample is drawn from a study of T cells in Graves' hyperthyroidism and ophthalmopathy. CDR1 is SQVTM and CDR2 is ANQGSEA in the germline V gene. With 1 base removed from V and 3 bases from J, the gap between germline ends came to 13 bases. The CDR3 totals 14 residues. Diagnoses were made from clinical symptoms, serum measures (thyroxine and TRAb), thyroid ultrasound and orbital computed tomography. Regarding the study as a whole: Ophthalmopathy was distinguished from stable hyperthyroidism by 13 V-J signatures. Ophthalmopathy onset followed model prediction by a median roughly six months.

This receptor was taken from an adult woman with Graves' disease, either hyperthyroidism or ophthalmopathy (not recorded which). Sequencing used peripheral blood or thyroid tissue (not recorded which). The chain is built from TRBV29-1 and TRBJ2-7, with a possible D match to TRBD2 (7 bases). The CDR3 DNA sequence: TGCAGCGTTGAAGCCGGGGAGGGGGGCTACGAGCAGTACTTC. Protein sequence: CSVEAGEGGYEQYF.